Listed here are 17 T cell receptor beta chains from one sample, sequenced in a study of early T cells in non-severe SARS-CoV-2 infection. TCRdb recomputed calls from the 5' RACE reads with MiXCR, one row per CDR3 protein. The sample carries around 80,000 distinct CDR3 sequences, 10% recorded once. The material was whole blood, obtained at baseline. All receptors come from an adult who was a healthcare worker with PCR-confirmed SARS-CoV-2 infection or an uninfected control (not recorded which).

The chain links TRBV5-4 to TRBJ2-7; 8 bases agree with TRBD2. Germline-derived CDR1 and CDR2 are SGHNT and YYREEE (reference sequence). The length of the CDR3 is 15 residues. V lost 5 bases, J lost 5 bases, and 12 bases stayed unmatched. Written as DNA, the CDR3 is TGTGCCAGCAGTTATCCGGGACTAGGAGTCGACGAGCAGTACTTC. This sequence encodes CASSYPGLGVDEQYF.

This clonotype has more than one count but fewer than ten. The CDR3 bases are TGTGCCAGCTCACGAGACTCTAATGAAAAACTGTTTTTT. This translates into CASSRDSNEKLFF. The chain uses TRBV18 and TRBJ1-4; D gene unclear. The germline V gene encodes CDR1 KGHSH and CDR2 LQKENI. Trimming took off 4 bases at V and 3 bases at J, with 6 bases between the two ends. The CDR3 runs 13 residues.

The chain recombines TRBV18 with TRBJ2-1; TRBD2 aligns across 10 bases. The CDR3 contains 15 residues. J gave up 11 bases and V 0 bases, and 7 bases lay outside the gene matches. Germline lookup yields CDR1 KGHSH and CDR2 LQKENI. In DNA, the CDR3 is TGTGCCAGCTCACCACCGCTAGCGGGAGATCGGAAGCAGTTCTTC. Translation gives CASSPPLAGDRKQFF.

This chain connects TRBV5-1 to TRBJ2-7; D uncertain. There are 14 residues in the CDR3. The germline V gene has CDR1 SGHRS and CDR2 YFSETQ. V was cut by 2 bases and J by 2 bases, with 11 bases left in between. The CDR3 is CASSFSPSTYEQYF. CDR3 nucleotide sequence: TGCGCCAGCAGCTTTTCGCCCTCTACCTACGAGCAGTACTTC.

The chain has TRBV27 and TRBJ2-3, with 7 bases matching TRBD2. The CDR3 has 15 amino acids. From germline, CDR1 is MNHEY and CDR2 SMNVEV (reference sequence). Losses at the gene ends were 6 bases for V and 1 base for J; bases not matched to a gene: 7. CDR3 coding DNA: TGTGCCAGCAGAGACGACCTAGCGGGCACAGATACGCAGTATTTT. Its translation is CASRDDLAGTDTQYF.

This clonotype was recorded many times. The V gene is TRBV3-1, the J gene TRBJ1-3; D gene unclear. Germline CDR1 is LGHDT and CDR2 is YNNKEL (reference sequence). Between the trimmed V and J ends, which lost 1 base and 0 bases, there was a span of 10 bases. CDR3 length: 16 amino acids. The CDR3, as DNA: TGTGCCAGCAGCCAAGGCAGGTCGTCCTCTGGAAACACCATATATTTT. It translates to CASSQGRSSSGNTIYF.

This clonotype was recorded at least ten times. The J gene is TRBJ2-2, the V gene TRBV7-9; no firm D call. V was shortened by 0 bases and J by 6 bases, with 8 bases between the two germline ends. The CDR3 sequence is 14 residues long. Germline assignment: CDR1 SEHNR and CDR2 FQNEAQ (reference sequence). The CDR3 DNA is TGTGCCAGCAGCTTAGCGGGCCAGCCCGGGGAGCTGTTTTTT. Translated, it gives CASSLAGQPGELFF.

This clonotype was counted between two and nine times. The rearrangement links TRBV28 to TRBJ1-1, with TRBD1 matching 8 bases. The CDR3 runs to 11 residues. J was trimmed by 3 bases and V by 11 bases; bases with no gene match: 2. Germline values: CDR1 MDHEN, CDR2 SYDVKM. CDR3 DNA: TGTGCCTTGGACAGGGACACTGAAGCTTTCTTT. The encoded protein is CALDRDTEAFF.

This clonotype is deemed medium-sized (0.01 to 0.1%). The V and J genes are TRBV2 and TRBJ2-1; maybe TRBD2 (5 bases). V dropped 9 bases and J dropped 0 bases, with 15 bases sitting between them. CDR1 and CDR2 from the germline V gene are SNHLY and FYNNEI. This CDR3 has 15 amino acids. The CDR3 DNA sequence: TGTGCCAGTCATGTAGAGGGCAACTCCTACAATGAGCAGTTCTTC. It codes for CASHVEGNSYNEQFF.

This clonotype was recorded at least ten times. The chain uses TRBV4-1 and TRBJ2-1; 11 bases are shared with TRBD2. The trim removed 1 base at V and 6 bases at J, leaving 5 bases unmatched. Germline CDR1 and CDR2: MGHRA and YSYEKL. The CDR3 consists of 16 residues. CDR3 sequence reads: CASSQVSGRVINEQFF. Here the CDR3 DNA reads TGCGCCAGCAGCCAAGTTAGCGGGAGGGTAATCAATGAGCAGTTCTTC.

This clonotype was picked up a small number of times. The rearrangement links TRBV5-1 to TRBJ2-7; D uncertain. The germline V gene encodes CDR1 SGHRS and CDR2 YFSETQ. Trimming left V 0 bases short and J 4 bases short, with 14 bases between. This CDR3 has 15 amino acids. The CDR3 bases are TGCGCCAGCAGCTTGGCCGGAACCACGAGGTACGAGCAGTACTTC. As protein: CASSLAGTTRYEQYF.

The genes are TRBV27 and TRBJ1-1; D not certain. V was cut by 0 bases and J by 8 bases, with 19 bases left in between. Germline V gene data show CDR1 as MNHEY and CDR2 as SMNVEV (reference sequence). This CDR3 is 16 amino acids long. This CDR3 is CASSLSVYRNREEAFF. Here the CDR3 DNA reads TGTGCCAGCAGTTTATCGGTATACCGTAATAGGGAGGAAGCTTTCTTT.

This clonotype has at least ten counts. The genes are TRBV6-1 and TRBJ2-3, with D perhaps TRBD2 (5 bases). CDR1 MNHNS and CDR2 SASEGT come from the germline V gene. Trimming took off 5 bases at V and 3 bases at J, with 12 bases between the two ends. This CDR3 has 14 residues. The CDR3 DNA reads TGTGCCAGCAGTAGAGGGAGTTTGACAGATACGCAGTATTTT. Translated: CASSRGSLTDTQYF.

This CDR3 reads CASSHGQGRSEQYF. CDR3 in DNA: TGTGCCAGCAGCCACGGACAGGGAAGGTCGGAGCAGTACTTC. The chain carries TRBV11-2 and TRBJ2-7; 8 positions agree with TRBD1. The J segment lost 7 bases and the V segment lost 5 bases, leaving 10 bases of the junction unmatched. This CDR3 has 14 amino acids. CDR1 and CDR2 from the germline V gene are SGHAT and FQNNGV.

This chain joins TRBV27 and TRBJ1-5; maybe TRBD1 (5 bases). CDR3 length equals 14 residues. Trimming took 6 bases from V and 5 from J, leaving 14 bases between them. Per germline, CDR1 MNHEY and CDR2 SMNVEV (reference sequence). The CDR3 sequence is CASSIQGFHQPQHF. CDR3 DNA: TGTGCCAGCAGCATCCAGGGCTTTCATCAGCCCCAGCATTTT.

Ten or more counts support this clonotype. The rearrangement links TRBV12-3 or TRBV12-4 to TRBJ2-1, with 8 bases aligning to TRBD2. J lost 0 bases, V lost 0 bases, and 4 bases had no gene match. The CDR3 spans 17 residues. The CDR3 coding sequence is TGTGCCAGCAGTTTAGCGCTGAGCGGGAGCTCCTACAATGAGCAGTTCTTC. Its protein product is CASSLALSGSSYNEQFF.

The table lists this clonotype with a few counts. The chain carries TRBV7-2 and TRBJ2-3; 9 nucleotides line up with TRBD2. The germline CDR1 and CDR2 sequences are SGHTA and FQGNSA. Losses at the gene ends were 7 bases for V and 3 bases for J; bases not matched to a gene: 5. The CDR3 runs to 14 residues. For the CDR3, the DNA is TGTGCCAGCATACCAGCGGGAGGTACAGATACGCAGTATTTT. Translation: CASIPAGGTDTQYF.